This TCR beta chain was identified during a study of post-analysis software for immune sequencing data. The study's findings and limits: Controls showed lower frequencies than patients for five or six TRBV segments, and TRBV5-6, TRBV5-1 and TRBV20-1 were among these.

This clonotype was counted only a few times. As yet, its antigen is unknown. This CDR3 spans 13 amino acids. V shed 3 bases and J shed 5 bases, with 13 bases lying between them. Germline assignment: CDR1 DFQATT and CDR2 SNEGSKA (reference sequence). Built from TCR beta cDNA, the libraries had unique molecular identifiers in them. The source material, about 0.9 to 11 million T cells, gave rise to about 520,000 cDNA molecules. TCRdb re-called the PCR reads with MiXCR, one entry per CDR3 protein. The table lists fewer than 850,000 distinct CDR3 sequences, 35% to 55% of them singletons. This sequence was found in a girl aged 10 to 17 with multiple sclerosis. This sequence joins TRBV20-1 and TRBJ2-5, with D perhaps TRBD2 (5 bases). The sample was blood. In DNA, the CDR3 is TGCAGTGCTAGTCTGGAGGTCTGGGAGACCCAGTACTTC. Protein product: CSASLEVWETQYF.